The 18 T cell receptor beta chains given below trace back to one sample, sequenced in a study of blood T cell repertoires in COVID-19. Clones were sequenced by immunoSEQ multiplex PCR, and TCRdb holds only the in-frame ones, with some missing. The data show about 480,000 clones, with approximately 90% seen just once and 1.8% held by the top ten. The material sequenced was PBMCs or T cells enriched from blood (not recorded which). These receptors all come from a woman aged 40 to 50 who had recovered from COVID-19.

J is TRBJ2-1 and V is TRBV27, with 8 bases identical to TRBD2. CDR1 is MNHEY, CDR2 SMNVEV, per germline (reference sequence). The CDR3 is 19 amino acids. V lost 0 bases to trimming and J lost 8 bases; unmatched junction nucleotides: 18. The CDR3 region is CASSLSAMILAGGGDEQFF. For the CDR3, the DNA is TGTGCCAGCAGTTTATCGGCCATGATCTTGGCGGGAGGAGGGGATGAGCAGTTCTTC.

The genes are TRBV10-3 and TRBJ1-1; TRBD1 matches at 8 bases. V lost 5 bases, J lost 5 bases, and 7 bases stayed unmatched. The germline V gene encodes CDR1 ENHRY and CDR2 SYGVKD. This CDR3 has 14 residues. CDR3 loop: CAISTQGAETEAFF. DNA for the CDR3: TGTGCCATCAGTACCCAGGGGGCGGAAACTGAAGCTTTCTTT.

The chain carries TRBV10-1 and TRBJ1-5; D ambiguous. The V end lost 6 bases, the J end lost 9 bases, and 21 bases lay between the germline ends. The germline V gene has CDR1 WNHNN and CDR2 SYGVQD (reference sequence). CDR3 length: 15 residues. The CDR3 nucleotides read TGCGCCAGCAGCTACAGACCACCCCCTACCAGGCCCCAGCATTTT. Translation gives CASSYRPPPTRPQHF.

This chain uses TRBV13 with TRBJ2-2; unclear D gene. CDR3 length: 19 residues. The V gene's germline CDR1 is PRHDT and CDR2 FYEKMQ (reference sequence). The V end was cut by 0 bases, the J end by 4 bases, with 21 bases between. The CDR3 DNA follows: TGTGCCAGCAGCTTAGGGGAAGAGACACAAACCCTTGGCACCGGGGAGCTGTTTTTT. Its translation: CASSLGEETQTLGTGELFF.

This clone has just a few counts. The chain combines TRBV11-3 with TRBJ2-7; no clear D gene. V was shortened by 1 base and J by 2 bases, with 6 bases between the two germline ends. Germline lookup yields CDR1 SGHNT and CDR2 YENEEA. The CDR3 is 13 residues long. This CDR3 is CASSLAPTYEQYF. CDR3 sequence (DNA): TGTGCCAGCAGCTTAGCCCCCACCTACGAGCAGTACTTC.

The rearrangement links TRBV5-1 to TRBJ2-7; 9 bases are shared with TRBD1. The CDR3 runs 19 residues. The junction had 18 bases not matched to a gene; V was cut back by 3 bases and J by 2 bases. CDR1 is SGHRS and CDR2 is YFSETQ in the germline V gene. CDR3 in DNA: TGCGCCAGCAGCTCCACCGGGACAGGGAGTAAGTTCGGACCCTACGAGCAGTACTTC. It encodes CASSSTGTGSKFGPYEQYF.

This rearrangement joins TRBV10-3 to TRBJ2-2; 15 nucleotides line up with TRBD2. Trimming removed 10 bases from V and 2 bases from J; junction bases left unmatched: 14. The CDR3 covers 19 residues. The germline V gene has CDR1 ENHRY and CDR2 SYGVKD. CDR3 protein: CATATPGLAGGGNTGELFF. The CDR3 DNA is TGTGCCACTGCTACACCGGGACTAGCGGGAGGTGGAAACACCGGGGAGCTGTTTTTT.

The chain employs TRBV7-9 and TRBJ1-6; D not resolved. V gave up 5 bases and J gave up 9 bases, with 14 bases separating them. The CDR3 consists of 14 residues. Germline V gene sequence: CDR1 SEHNR, CDR2 FQNEAQ (reference sequence). In DNA form, the CDR3 reads TGTGCCAGCAGCCCGACACAGATATTTTCACCCCTCCACTTT. It translates to CASSPTQIFSPLHF.

This clone has just a few counts. The chain joins TRBV30 to TRBJ2-3; tentative D call: TRBD2 (5 bases). Trimming pared 3 bases from V and 4 bases from J, leaving 11 bases between. The germline CDR1 and CDR2 sequences are GTSNPN and SVGIG (reference sequence). The CDR3 extends over 13 amino acids. The CDR3 bases are TGTGCCTGGAGCGCCTCCGGGGCAGATACGCAGTATTTT. Protein: CAWSASGADTQYF.

The chain carries TRBV5-1 and TRBJ2-7; 9 bases line up with TRBD1. The trim removed 4 bases at V and 6 bases at J, leaving 11 bases unmatched. This CDR3 is 15 amino acids long. Germline values: CDR1 SGHRS, CDR2 YFSETQ. The CDR3 is CASSPGTGTLGEQYF. The CDR3 DNA reads TGCGCCAGCAGCCCGGGGACAGGGACGTTGGGCGAGCAGTACTTC.

The chain couples TRBV18 to TRBJ2-3; 8 bases agree with TRBD1. Germline loops: CDR1 KGHSH, CDR2 LQKENI. The CDR3 covers 14 residues. The V and J ends lost 6 bases and 5 bases, in that order; junction bases with no gene match: 7. CDR3 loop: CASSQGTGEDTQYF. DNA for the CDR3: TGTGCCAGCTCCCAGGGGACAGGAGAAGATACGCAGTATTTT.

The chain carries TRBV2 and TRBJ2-7; D possibly corresponds to TRBD1 (6 bases). The CDR3 spans 14 residues. Trimming cost V 8 bases and J 0 bases, with 14 bases left between them. Per the germline V gene, CDR1 is SNHLY and CDR2 is FYNNEI. CDR3 nucleotide sequence: TGTGCCAGCGCCCCTTCGGGACACTCCTACGAGCAGTACTTC. Protein product: CASAPSGHSYEQYF. Together with reference TRBV2 and TRBJ2-7, the CDR3 gives the full variable domain: EPEVTQTPSHQVTQMGQEVILRCVPISNHLYFYWYRQILGQKVEFLVSFYNNEISEKSEIFDDQFSVERPDGSNFTLKIRSTKLEDSAMYFCASAPSGHSYEQYFGPGTRLTVT.

Of note for this clone: The sample carries other DNA sequences with the same CDR3. The chain joins TRBV5-4 to TRBJ2-4; possible D gene TRBD2, 6 bases. CDR3 size: 15 residues. CDR1 and CDR2 from the germline V gene are SGHNT and YYREEE (reference sequence). Trimming took off 0 bases at V and 1 base at J, with 8 bases between the two ends. DNA for the CDR3: TGTGCCAGCAGCTTGGGCGGGGTCGCCAAAAACATTCAGTACTTC. Its translation: CASSLGGVAKNIQYF.

V usage is TRBV18 and J usage is TRBJ2-3; 11 bases match TRBD2. CDR3 size: 16 residues. Germline lookup yields CDR1 KGHSH and CDR2 LQKENI. V dropped 4 bases and J dropped 3; count of bases not matched to a gene: 6. The CDR3 DNA follows: TGTGCCAGCTCACAACTAGCGGGAGTCGGGACAGATACGCAGTATTTT. It yields the protein CASSQLAGVGTDTQYF.

This clone has ten or more counts. The V gene is TRBV5-1, the J gene TRBJ2-6; possibly TRBD2 for D (7 bases). CDR1 is SGHRS and CDR2 is YFSETQ in the germline V gene. The CDR3 totals 16 residues. Trimming shortened V by 0 bases and J by 2 bases, and 9 bases separated the two germline ends. The CDR3 region is CASSLAGGPGANVLTF. The CDR3 coding sequence is TGCGCCAGCAGCTTGGCCGGGGGGCCTGGGGCCAACGTCCTGACTTTC.

For this clone: The junction departs from germline at one end; a sequencing error may be responsible. CDR3 protein: CASSLDTGGEQYF. CDR3 sequence (DNA): TGTGCTAGCAGCTTAGATACAGGGGGGGAGCAGTACTTC. The chain couples TRBV7-7 to TRBJ2-7; 8 nucleotides align to TRBD1. CDR3 size: 13 residues. Germline values: CDR1 SSHAT, CDR2 FNYEAQ (reference sequence).

V is TRBV19 and J is TRBJ2-7; TRBD1 matches 7 bases. Germline V gene data show CDR1 as LNHDA and CDR2 as SQIVND (reference sequence). CDR3 length equals 14 residues. Losses at the gene ends were 4 bases for V and 2 bases for J; bases not matched to a gene: 5. As DNA, the CDR3 is TGTGCCAGTAGTACCCGGACAGGTACCTACGAGCAGTACTTC. Its protein product is CASSTRTGTYEQYF.

The CDR3: CASSIQGNDYEQYF. Here the CDR3 DNA reads TGTGCCAGCAGCATACAGGGTAATGACTACGAGCAGTACTTC. This chain connects TRBV21-1 to TRBJ2-7; TRBD1, the table's D call, was not compared with the DNA. TRBV21-1 is designated a pseudogene. CDR3 length: 14 residues.